A selection of T cell receptor beta chains follows, all from one sample in a study of blood T cell repertoires in COVID-19. Profiling relied on immunoSEQ multiplex PCR, and the TCRdb table lists in-frame clones only, not all of them. The table shows approximately 250,000 clones, with around 84% occurring only once. Sequenced material: PBMCs or T cells enriched from blood (not recorded which). The receptors were gathered from a man aged 25-45 years with acute COVID-19. Both conserved end residues are part of each CDR3. Fields, in order: D gene, clone size, J gene, V gene, CDR3 DNA, CDR3 protein. The D gene is left open where the match is weak. The listing skips clone size in some rows; elsewhere it reads once, few, many or a size class.

>TRBD2|-|TRBJ2-1|TRBV19
TGTGCCAGTAGTGAAATAGCGGGAGGGATCAATGAGCAGTTCTTC
CASSEIAGGINEQFF
>-|-|TRBJ1-1|TRBV19
TGTGCCAGTTGGGACAACATGAACACTGAAGCTTTCTTT
CASWDNMNTEAFF
>-|once|TRBJ1-2|TRBV27
TGTGCCAGCAGTTTATTCGCACAGGGAAGTGGCTACACCTTC
CASSLFAQGSGYTF
>TRBD2|-|TRBJ2-5|TRBV27
TGTGCCAGCAGTCGGGGGGGGCCAGAGACCCAGTACTTC
CASSRGGPETQYF
>TRBD1|-|TRBJ2-2|TRBV7-6
TGTGCCAGCAGCTTGGGGACAGGGAACACCGGGGAGCTGTTTTTT
CASSLGTGNTGELFF
>-|few|TRBJ1-2|TRBV3-1/TRBV3-2
TGTGCCAGCAGCCAAGCTCCCCTGGGGGGGGGTAGTGGCTACACCTTC
CASSQAPLGGGSGYTF
>-|-|TRBJ1-5|TRBV5-4
TGTGCCAGCACCCGACGTTCAGGGAATAGCAATCAGCCCCAGCATTTT
CASTRRSGNSNQPQHF
>-|-|TRBJ2-5|TRBV28
TGTGCCAGCCAAAATCGGGGTCGGGAGACCCAGTACTTC
CASQNRGRETQYF
>-|once|TRBJ2-3|TRBV4-1
TGCGCCAGCAGCCAAACCCCTCAACAGCATACTAGCACAGATACGCAGTATTTT
CASSQTPQQHTSTDTQYF
>-|-|TRBJ2-2|TRBV2
TGTGCCAGCAGTGCTCTTACAGGGACCGGGGAGCTGTTTTTT
CASSALTGTGELFF
>-|-|TRBJ1-3|TRBV5-1
TGCGCCAGCAGCTTGGCACCCGGCTCTGGAAACACCATATATTTT
CASSLAPGSGNTIYF
>-|-|TRBJ2-1|TRBV6-5
TGTGCCAGCAGTTACACAAGGGGTGGCGATGAGCAGTTCTTC
CASSYTRGGDEQFF
>-|-|TRBJ2-3|TRBV14
TGTGCCAGCAGCCAAGATATCGCGGGTGGTAGCACAGATACGCAGTATTTT
CASSQDIAGGSTDTQYF